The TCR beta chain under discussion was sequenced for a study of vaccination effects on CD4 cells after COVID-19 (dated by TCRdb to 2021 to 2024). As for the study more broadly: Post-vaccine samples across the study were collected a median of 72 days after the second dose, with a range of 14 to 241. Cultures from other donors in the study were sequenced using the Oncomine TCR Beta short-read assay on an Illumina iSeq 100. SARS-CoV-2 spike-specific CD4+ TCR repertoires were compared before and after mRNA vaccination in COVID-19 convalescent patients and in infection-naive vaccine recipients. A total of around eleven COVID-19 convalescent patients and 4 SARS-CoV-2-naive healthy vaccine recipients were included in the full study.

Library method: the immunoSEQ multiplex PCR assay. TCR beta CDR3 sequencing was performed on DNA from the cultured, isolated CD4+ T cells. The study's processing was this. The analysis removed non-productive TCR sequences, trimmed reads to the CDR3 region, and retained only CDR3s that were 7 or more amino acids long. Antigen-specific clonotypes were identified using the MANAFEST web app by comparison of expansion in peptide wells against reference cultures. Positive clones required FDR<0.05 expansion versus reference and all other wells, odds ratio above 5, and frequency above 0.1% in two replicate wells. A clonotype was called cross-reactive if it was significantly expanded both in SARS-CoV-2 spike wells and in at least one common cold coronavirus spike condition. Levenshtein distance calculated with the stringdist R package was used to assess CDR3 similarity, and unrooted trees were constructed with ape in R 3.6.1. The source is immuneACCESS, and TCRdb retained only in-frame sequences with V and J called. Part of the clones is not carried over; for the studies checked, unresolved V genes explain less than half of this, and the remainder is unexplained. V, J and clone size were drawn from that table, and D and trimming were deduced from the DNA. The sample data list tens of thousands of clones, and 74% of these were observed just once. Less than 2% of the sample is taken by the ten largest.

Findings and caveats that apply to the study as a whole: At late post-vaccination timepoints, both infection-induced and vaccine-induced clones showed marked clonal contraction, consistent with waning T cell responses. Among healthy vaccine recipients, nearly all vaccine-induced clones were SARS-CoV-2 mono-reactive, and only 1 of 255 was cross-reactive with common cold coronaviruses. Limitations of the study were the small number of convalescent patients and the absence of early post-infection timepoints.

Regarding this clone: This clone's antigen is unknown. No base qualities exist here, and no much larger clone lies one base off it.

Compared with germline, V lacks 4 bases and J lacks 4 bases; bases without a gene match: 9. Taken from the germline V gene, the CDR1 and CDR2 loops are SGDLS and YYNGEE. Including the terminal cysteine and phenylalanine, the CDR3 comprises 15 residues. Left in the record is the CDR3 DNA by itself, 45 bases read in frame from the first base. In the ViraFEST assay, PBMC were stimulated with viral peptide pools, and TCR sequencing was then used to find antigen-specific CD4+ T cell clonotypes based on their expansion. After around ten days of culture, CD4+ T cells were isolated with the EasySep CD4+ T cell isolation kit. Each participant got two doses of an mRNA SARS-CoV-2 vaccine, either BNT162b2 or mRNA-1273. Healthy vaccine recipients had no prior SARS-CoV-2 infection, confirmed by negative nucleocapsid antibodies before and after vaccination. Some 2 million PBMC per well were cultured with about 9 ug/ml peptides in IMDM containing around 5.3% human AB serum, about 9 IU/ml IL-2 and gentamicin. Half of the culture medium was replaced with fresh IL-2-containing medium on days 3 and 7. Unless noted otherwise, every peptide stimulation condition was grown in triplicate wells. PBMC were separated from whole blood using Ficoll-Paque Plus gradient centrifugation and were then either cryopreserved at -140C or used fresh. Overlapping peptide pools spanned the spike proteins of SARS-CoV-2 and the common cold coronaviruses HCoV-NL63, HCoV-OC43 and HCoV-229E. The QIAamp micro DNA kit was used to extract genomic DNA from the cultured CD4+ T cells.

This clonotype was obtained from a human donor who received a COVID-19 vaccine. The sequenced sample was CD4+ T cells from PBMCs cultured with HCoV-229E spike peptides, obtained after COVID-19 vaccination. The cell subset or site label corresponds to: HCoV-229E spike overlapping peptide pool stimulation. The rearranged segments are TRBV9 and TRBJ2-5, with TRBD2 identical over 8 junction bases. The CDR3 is CASSPRTGLAETQYF. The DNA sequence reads TGTGCCAGCAGCCCACGAACTGGACTAGCAGAGACCCAGTACTTC.